The 20 T cell receptor beta chains presented below share a single source sample, sequenced in a study of high-grade serous ovarian cancer treatment subgroups. Tumor samples were obtained before definitive surgery or chemotherapy. Sequencing used immunoSEQ multiplex PCR; TCRdb keeps in-frame clones, though not all of them. The table includes about 16,000 clones, 73% detected once. The sequenced material came from tumor tissue. The receptor source for this set is a human donor with high-grade serous ovarian cancer.

A few counts support this clone. The chain links TRBV18 to TRBJ2-7; either TRBD1 or TRBD2 may supply D (5 bases each). Germline CDR1 reads KGHSH; CDR2 reads LQKENI. The CDR3 is made up of 13 amino acids. V shed 3 bases and J shed 5 bases, with 11 bases lying between them. This chain's CDR3 is CASSPRDGDEQYF. The CDR3 region has the DNA TGTGCCAGCTCACCCAGGGACGGCGACGAGCAGTACTTC.

The chain recombines TRBV25-1 with TRBJ1-3; D call uncertain. Germline CDR1 reads MGHDK; CDR2 reads SYGVNS. This CDR3 has 16 amino acids. V was cut by 0 bases and J by 2 bases, with 11 bases left in between. The chain's CDR3 is CASSEYSRPAGNTIYF. The CDR3 coding sequence is TGTGCCAGCAGTGAATATTCGAGGCCCGCTGGAAACACCATATATTTT.

The chain links TRBV4-3 to TRBJ1-4; D perhaps matches TRBD1 (5 bases). Germline lookup yields CDR1 LGHNA and CDR2 YSLEER. Trimming cost V 1 base and J 7 bases, with 13 bases left between them. This CDR3 region has 15 residues. This chain's CDR3 is CASSQGVGRREKLFF. In DNA, the CDR3 is TGCGCCAGCAGCCAAGGGGTGGGGCGCCGTGAAAAACTGTTTTTT.

The J gene is TRBJ1-4, the V gene TRBV19; D uncertain. The V gene's germline CDR1 is LNHDA and CDR2 SQIVND (reference sequence). The length of the CDR3 is 13 residues. Trimming stripped 3 bases from V and 8 bases from J, with 10 bases between. In DNA, the CDR3 is TGTGCCAGTAGTATCCCCAGCGGGGAAAAACTGTTTTTT. Its protein is CASSIPSGEKLFF.

This clone occurred a few times. This specimen includes other DNA sequences encoding the same CDR3. V gene TRBV7-9 combines with J gene TRBJ1-1; no clear D gene. The CDR3 extends over 12 amino acids. Germline-derived CDR1 and CDR2 are SEHNR and FQNEAQ (reference sequence). With 3 bases removed from V and 1 base from J, the gap between germline ends came to 3 bases. For the CDR3, the DNA is TGTGCCAGCAGCTTTGGGAACACTGAAGCTTTCTTT. This codes for CASSFGNTEAFF.

The chain recombines TRBV28 with TRBJ2-4; 8 nucleotides match TRBD1. The CDR3 sequence is 16 residues long. Germline CDR1 MDHEN, CDR2 SYDVKM. V was clipped by 1 base and J by 1 base; unmatched bases: 3. The CDR3 reads CASSLSGGSAKNIQYF. In DNA form, the CDR3 reads TGTGCCAGCAGTTTATCAGGGGGCAGCGCCAAAAACATTCAGTACTTC.

This clone is labeled medium-sized (0.01 to 0.1%). The rearrangement uses TRBV4-1 and TRBJ1-1; 8 bases match TRBD1. CDR3 length: 16 amino acids. V lost 0 bases and J lost 7; bases outside the gene matches: 10. CDR1 MGHRA and CDR2 YSYEKL come from the germline V gene. This CDR3 is CASSQDPRDRRNEAFF. The CDR3 region has the DNA TGCGCCAGCAGCCAAGATCCCCGGGACAGGAGAAATGAAGCTTTCTTT.

V gene TRBV4-3 combines with J gene TRBJ2-7; D is undetermined. CDR3 length equals 15 residues. Germline CDR1 LGHNA, CDR2 YSLEER. Trimming left V 0 bases short and J 0 bases short, with 9 bases between. The CDR3 loop reads CASSQDRSSSYEQYF. The CDR3 nucleotides are TGCGCCAGCAGCCAAGACAGGTCGAGCTCCTACGAGCAGTACTTC.

V and J are TRBV7-2 and TRBJ2-5, with a possible D match to TRBD2 (5 bases). CDR1 is SGHTA, CDR2 FQGNSA, per germline. This CDR3 is 16 amino acids long. The V end lost 7 bases, the J end lost 5 bases, and 23 bases lay between the germline ends. The CDR3 reads CASTLRAGPPRETQYF. CDR3 nucleotides: TGTGCCAGCACCCTTCGGGCGGGCCCACCCCGGGAGACCCAGTACTTC.

By sample share, this clone is medium-sized (0.01 to 0.1%). The chain combines TRBV6-6 with TRBJ1-1, with a possible D match to TRBD1 (5 bases). V was cut by 6 bases and J by 3 bases, with 14 bases left in between. The CDR3 is 14 amino acids. Germline V CDR1 and CDR2: MNHNY, SVGAGI (reference sequence). The CDR3 sequence is CASSPGTRDTEAFF. In DNA form, the CDR3 reads TGTGCCAGCAGCCCTGGGACTCGGGACACTGAAGCTTTCTTT.

This clone was counted a few times. The rearrangement uses TRBV19 and TRBJ2-7, with D perhaps being TRBD1 or TRBD2 (5 bases each). The CDR3 has 12 amino acids. Per the germline V gene, CDR1 is LNHDA and CDR2 is SQIVND (reference sequence). V lost 6 bases, J lost 6 bases, and 12 bases lay in between. The CDR3 is CASRGPQLEQYF. Written as DNA, the CDR3 is TGTGCCAGTAGGGGACCCCAACTCGAGCAGTACTTC.

J is TRBJ2-7 and V is TRBV4-2; 11 bases align to TRBD1. The germline V gene has CDR1 LGHNA and CDR2 YNFKEQ. Trimming removed 1 base from V and 6 bases from J; junction bases left unmatched: 8. This CDR3 region has 16 residues. CDR3 sequence (DNA): TGTGCCAGCAGCCAAGGGAAAGGACAGGGGGCCCTCGAGCAGTACTTC. Its protein is CASSQGKGQGALEQYF.

This clone was observed a few times. The chain couples TRBV7-2 to TRBJ2-7; weak D call: TRBD1 (8 bases). V dropped 4 bases and J dropped 3 bases, with 25 bases sitting between them. CDR1 is SGHTA, CDR2 FQGNSA, per germline. This CDR3 comprises 18 residues. CDR3 amino acids: CASSSPLRTGRGFYEQYF. The DNA for the CDR3 is TGTGCCAGCAGCTCTCCCCTCCGGACAGGGAGGGGTTTCTACGAGCAGTACTTC.

The chain joins TRBV19 to TRBJ1-1; D unclear. The CDR3 spans 15 residues. Trimming took off 7 bases at V and 0 bases at J, with 15 bases between the two ends. Per the germline V gene, CDR1 is LNHDA and CDR2 is SQIVND (reference sequence). The CDR3 loop is CASTTSGRLNTEAFF. DNA for the CDR3: TGTGCCAGTACTACTTCTGGAAGACTGAACACTGAAGCTTTCTTT.

The rearrangement joins TRBV7-9 to TRBJ1-2, with TRBD1 identical over 9 bases. Germline V gives CDR1 SEHNR, CDR2 FQNEAQ (reference sequence). The CDR3 is 15 amino acids. The J segment lost 4 bases and the V segment lost 2 bases, leaving 5 bases of the junction unmatched. The CDR3 spells CASSLLGTGSYGYTF. CDR3 coding DNA: TGTGCCAGCAGCTTACTGGGGACAGGGAGCTATGGCTACACCTTC. Based on the CDR3 plus reference TRBV7-9 and TRBJ1-2, the full variable domain is DTGVSQNPRHKITKRGQNVTFRCDPISEHNRLYWYRQTLGQGPEFLTYFQNEAQLEKSRLLSDRFSAERPKGSFSTLEIQRTEQGDSAMYLCASSLLGTGSYGYTFGSGTRLTVV.

The rearrangement uses TRBV4-3 and TRBJ1-1, with 7 bases that match TRBD1. The CDR3 consists of 13 residues. Germline values: CDR1 LGHNA, CDR2 YSLEER. Unmatched junction bases numbered 8, after V lost 3 bases and J lost 10 bases. CDR3 DNA sequence: TGCGCCAGCAGCCAGGTAGGGGGCGGGTCAGCTTTCTTT. Protein product: CASSQVGGGSAFF.

The V call is TRBV6-6, the J call TRBJ2-5, with a possible D match to TRBD2 (6 bases). Matching the DNA end better, TRBJ2-7 makes the J call doubtful. The CDR3 length is 15 residues. The V gene's germline CDR1 is MNHNY and CDR2 SVGAGI (reference sequence). As DNA, the CDR3 is TGTGCCAGCAGTTACTCAGGAGGGCCTGGGGACGAGCAGTACTTC. Protein sequence: CASSYSGGPGDEQYF.

The CDR3 DNA follows: TGTGCCAGCAGCCAAGAGCTCGTGAACTACCGTACCTACGAGCAGTACTTC. It is translated as CASSQELVNYRTYEQYF. The chain employs TRBV4-2 and TRBJ2-7; D uncertain. Deletions cut 0 bases from V and 2 bases from J, with 17 bases between. Germline V gives CDR1 LGHNA, CDR2 YNFKEQ. The length of the CDR3 is 17 residues.

In this sample, this clone turned up a few times. V usage is TRBV9 and J usage is TRBJ2-7, with D possibly being TRBD2 (6 bases). From germline, CDR1 is SGDLS and CDR2 YYNGEE. CDR3 size: 12 residues. V was shortened by 2 bases and J by 7 bases, with 10 bases between the two germline ends. CDR3 coding DNA: TGTGCCAGCAGCGTTCCAGGAGGGGAGCAGTACTTC. It specifies CASSVPGGEQYF.

The chain is built from TRBV11-2 and TRBJ2-2; the D gene is possibly TRBD1 (6 bases). Germline-derived CDR1 and CDR2 are SGHAT and FQNNGV. This CDR3 has 17 residues. Trimming cost V 5 bases and J 4 bases, with 20 bases left between them. The CDR3 reads CASSPYRVGVRTGELFF. CDR3 coding DNA: TGTGCCAGCAGCCCCTACAGGGTTGGAGTTCGCACCGGGGAGCTGTTTTTT.